The following is a T cell receptor (beta chain) sequence with its context. Its target is not known. Between the trimmed V and J ends, which lost 3 bases and 2 bases, there was a span of 17 bases. Per germline, CDR1 SGDLS and CDR2 YYNGEE. The length of the CDR3 is 16 residues. These data belong to a study of cytomegalovirus exposure and HLA in healthy donors. The wider study: Out of 398 genotyped donors, 81% belonged to the Caucasian-associated ancestry cluster. Whole-study results and caveats: Under in vitro conditions, three CMV-associated chains were confirmed as specific for CMV antigens. Associated with cytomegalovirus, according to the listing, were 164 TCR beta chains.

PCR primers comprised 60 Vbeta and 13 Jbeta primers. Sequencing was performed with immunoSEQ multiplex PCR; in TCRdb, only in-frame clones are kept and a portion is missing. The table lists tens of thousands of clones. Input material: PBMCs. This TCR was sampled from a man aged 45-60 years in good health and CMV-seronegative. This chain links TRBV9 with TRBJ1-2; D not certain. CDR3 bases: TGTGCCAGCAGCGCCCAAACATCAAAACCCAACTATGGCTACACCTTC. This encodes CASSAQTSKPNYGYTF.